The T cell receptor beta chain described here comes from a study of shared clonotypes between healthy human individuals. Study outcomes and limitations: Sorted-subset sequencing was shown by rarefaction to be incomplete despite large depth. A reduction in generation probabilities was seen for non-shared clonotypes relative to those shared by all four donors.

Terminally differentiated effector memory CD45RA+ cells were excluded from the naive CD8 cells, which were CD45RO-negative and positively selected for CCR7. The CDR3 covers 15 residues. Looked up from germline, CDR1 is SGDLS and CDR2 is YYNGEE. The V end lost 0 bases, the J end lost 3 bases, and 10 bases lay between the germline ends. The protocol was immunoSEQ multiplex PCR, while the TCRdb copy is restricted to in-frame clones and leaves out a portion. In the table there are 550,000 to 750,000 clones, nearly 97% of which are singletons. About this clone itself: The antigen is undetermined.

Sequencing was performed on naive CD8+ T cells sorted from blood. This rearrangement joins TRBV9 to TRBJ2-1; D unclear. This sequence originates from a woman in her 30s in good health. This chain's CDR3 is CASSVDPTSYNEQFF. The CDR3 DNA follows: TGTGCCAGCAGCGTAGATCCCACAAGCTACAATGAGCAGTTCTTC.